This TCR beta chain came from a study of blood T cell repertoires in COVID-19. Data came from immunoSEQ multiplex PCR; TCRdb stores just in-frame clones and leaves some out. The table includes around 20,000 clones, approximately 90% detected once. The sequence was collected from a human donor in a cohort sampled during active COVID-19. The donor label of this sample is uncertain. Sequencing was carried out using peripheral blood.

The CDR3 DNA is TGTGCCAGCAGCCAACCCACCGGGACTAGCGGATCTACGCGGTACGAGCAGTACTTC. Its translation is CASSQPTGTSGSTRYEQYF. The chain uses TRBV4-2 and TRBJ2-7; TRBD2 matches 11 bases. Germline V lookup: CDR1 LGHNA, CDR2 YNFKEQ. The CDR3 runs 19 residues. Unmatched junction bases numbered 16, after V lost 2 bases and J lost 4 bases.